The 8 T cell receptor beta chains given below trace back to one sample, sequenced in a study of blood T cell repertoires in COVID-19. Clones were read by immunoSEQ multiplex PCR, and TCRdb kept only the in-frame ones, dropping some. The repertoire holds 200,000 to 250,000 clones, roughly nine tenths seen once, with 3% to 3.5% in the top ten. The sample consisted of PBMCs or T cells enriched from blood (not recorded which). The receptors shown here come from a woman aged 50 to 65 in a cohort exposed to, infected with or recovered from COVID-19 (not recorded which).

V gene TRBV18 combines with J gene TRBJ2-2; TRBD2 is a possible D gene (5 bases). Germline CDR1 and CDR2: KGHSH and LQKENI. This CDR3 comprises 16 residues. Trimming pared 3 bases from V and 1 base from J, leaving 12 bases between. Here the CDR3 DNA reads TGTGCCAGCTCACCTAGCGTACTCCTGAACACCGGGGAGCTGTTTTTT. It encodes CASSPSVLLNTGELFF.

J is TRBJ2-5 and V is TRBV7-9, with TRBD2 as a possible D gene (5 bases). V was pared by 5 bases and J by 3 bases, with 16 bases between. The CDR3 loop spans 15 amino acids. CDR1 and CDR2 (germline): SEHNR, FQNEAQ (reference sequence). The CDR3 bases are TGTGCCAGCAGCCTACCATCCCGGGGTAAAGAGACCCAGTACTTC. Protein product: CASSLPSRGKETQYF.

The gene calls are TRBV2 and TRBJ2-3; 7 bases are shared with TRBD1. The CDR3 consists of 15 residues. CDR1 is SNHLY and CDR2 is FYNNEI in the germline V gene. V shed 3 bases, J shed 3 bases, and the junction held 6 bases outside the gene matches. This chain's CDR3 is CASSDRQGLTDTQYF. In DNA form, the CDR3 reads TGTGCCAGCAGTGATCGACAGGGATTGACAGATACGCAGTATTTT. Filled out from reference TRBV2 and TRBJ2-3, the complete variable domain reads EPEVTQTPSHQVTQMGQEVILRCVPISNHLYFYWYRQILGQKVEFLVSFYNNEISEKSEIFDDQFSVERPDGSNFTLKIRSTKLEDSAMYFCASSDRQGLTDTQYFGPGTRLTVL.

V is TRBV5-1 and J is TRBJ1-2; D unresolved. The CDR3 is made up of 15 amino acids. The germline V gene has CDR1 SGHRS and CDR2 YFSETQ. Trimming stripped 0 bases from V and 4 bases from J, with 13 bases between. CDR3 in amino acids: CASSLGGATVYGYTF. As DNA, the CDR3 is TGCGCCAGCAGCTTGGGGGGAGCAACCGTCTATGGCTACACCTTC.

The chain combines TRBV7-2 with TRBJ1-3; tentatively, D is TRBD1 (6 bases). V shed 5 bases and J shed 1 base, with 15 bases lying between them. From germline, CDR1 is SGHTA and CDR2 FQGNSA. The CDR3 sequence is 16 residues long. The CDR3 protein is CASSITGSISGNTIYF. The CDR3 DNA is TGTGCCAGCAGCATCACAGGGAGTATTTCTGGAAACACCATATATTTT.

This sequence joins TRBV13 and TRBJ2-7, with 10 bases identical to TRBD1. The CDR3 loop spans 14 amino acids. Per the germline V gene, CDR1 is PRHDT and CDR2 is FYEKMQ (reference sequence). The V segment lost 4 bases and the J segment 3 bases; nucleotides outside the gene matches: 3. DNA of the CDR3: TGTGCCAGCAGCTCCGACAGGGGGCGCTACGAGCAGTACTTC. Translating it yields CASSSDRGRYEQYF. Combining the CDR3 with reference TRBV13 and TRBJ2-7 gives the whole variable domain AAGVIQSPRHLIKEKRETATLKCYPIPRHDTVYWYQQGPGQDPQFLISFYEKMQSDKGSIPDRFSAQQFSDYHSELNMSSLELGDSALYFCASSSDRGRYEQYFGPGTRLTVT.

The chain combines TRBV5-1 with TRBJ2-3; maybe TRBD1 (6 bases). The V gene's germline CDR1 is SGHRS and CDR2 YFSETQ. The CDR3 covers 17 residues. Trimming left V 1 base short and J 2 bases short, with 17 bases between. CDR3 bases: TGCGCCAGCAGCTTGAACTTTAAACAGGGAAACACAGATACGCAGTATTTT. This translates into CASSLNFKQGNTDTQYF.

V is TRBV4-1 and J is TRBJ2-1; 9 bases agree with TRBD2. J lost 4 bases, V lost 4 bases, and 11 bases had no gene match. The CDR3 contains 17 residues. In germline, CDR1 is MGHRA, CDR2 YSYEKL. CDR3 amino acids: CASSLKRERGAYNEQFF. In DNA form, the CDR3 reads TGCGCCAGCAGCCTTAAAAGGGAGCGGGGGGCATACAATGAGCAGTTCTTC.